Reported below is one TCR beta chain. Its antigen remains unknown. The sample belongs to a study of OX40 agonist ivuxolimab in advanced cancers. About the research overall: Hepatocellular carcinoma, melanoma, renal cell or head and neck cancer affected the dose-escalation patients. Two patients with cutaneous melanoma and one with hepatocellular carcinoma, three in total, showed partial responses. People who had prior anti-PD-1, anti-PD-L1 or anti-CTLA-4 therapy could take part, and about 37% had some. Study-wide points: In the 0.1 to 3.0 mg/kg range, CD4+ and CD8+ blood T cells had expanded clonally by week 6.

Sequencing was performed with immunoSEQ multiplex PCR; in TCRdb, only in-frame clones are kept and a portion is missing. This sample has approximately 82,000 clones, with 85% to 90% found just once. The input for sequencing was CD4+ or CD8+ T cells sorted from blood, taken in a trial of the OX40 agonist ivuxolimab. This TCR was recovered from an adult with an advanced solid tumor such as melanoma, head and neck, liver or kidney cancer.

The CDR3 DNA sequence: TGTGCCACCAACCCGGGACAGGGAACAGATACGCAGTATTTT. This gives the protein CATNPGQGTDTQYF. The chain has TRBV19 and TRBJ2-3; 9 bases align to TRBD1. The germline gives CDR1 LNHDA, CDR2 SQIVND (reference sequence). CDR3 size: 14 residues. Trimming took 10 bases from V and 3 from J; bases not matched to a gene: 8.